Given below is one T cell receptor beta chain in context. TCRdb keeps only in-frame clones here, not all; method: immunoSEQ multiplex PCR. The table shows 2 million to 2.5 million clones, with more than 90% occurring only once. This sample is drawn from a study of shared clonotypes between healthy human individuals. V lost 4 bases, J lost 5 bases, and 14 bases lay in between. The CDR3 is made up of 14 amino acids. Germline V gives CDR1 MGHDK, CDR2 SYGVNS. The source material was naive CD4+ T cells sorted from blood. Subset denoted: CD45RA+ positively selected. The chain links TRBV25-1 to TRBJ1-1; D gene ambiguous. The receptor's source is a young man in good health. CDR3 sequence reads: CASSVSGVRTEAFF. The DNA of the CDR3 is TGTGCCAGCAGTGTCAGCGGTGTAAGAACTGAAGCTTTCTTT.